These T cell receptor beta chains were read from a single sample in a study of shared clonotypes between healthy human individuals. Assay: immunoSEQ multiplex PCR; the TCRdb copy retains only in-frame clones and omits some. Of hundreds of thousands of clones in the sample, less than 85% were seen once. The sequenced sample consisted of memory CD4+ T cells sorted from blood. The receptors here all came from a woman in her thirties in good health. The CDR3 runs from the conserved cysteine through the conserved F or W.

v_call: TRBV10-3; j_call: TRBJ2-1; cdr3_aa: CAISDLGQGRYEQFF
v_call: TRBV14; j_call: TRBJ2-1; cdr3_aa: CASSHTGQVEDEQFF
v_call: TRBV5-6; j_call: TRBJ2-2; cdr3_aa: CASSSRGENTGELFF
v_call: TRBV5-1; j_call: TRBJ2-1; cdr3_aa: CASSLGLAGGPRMVQFF
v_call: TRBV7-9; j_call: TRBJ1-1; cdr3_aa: CASSLDPANTEAFF
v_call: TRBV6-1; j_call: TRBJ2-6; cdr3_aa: CASSEQGQGSSGANVLTF
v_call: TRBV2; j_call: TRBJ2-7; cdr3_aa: CASSETGYEQYF
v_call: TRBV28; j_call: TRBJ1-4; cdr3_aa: CASRGTGPTNEKLFF
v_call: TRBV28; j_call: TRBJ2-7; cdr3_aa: CASSFSGGMYEQYF
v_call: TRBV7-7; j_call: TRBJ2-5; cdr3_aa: CASSTTRGTSGQETQYF
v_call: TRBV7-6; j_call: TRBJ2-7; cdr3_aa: CASSLGTSGSEAYEQYF
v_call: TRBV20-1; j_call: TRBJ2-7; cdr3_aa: CSVYREYEQYF
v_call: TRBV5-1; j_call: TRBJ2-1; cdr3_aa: CASSLAYQRGSTGEQFF
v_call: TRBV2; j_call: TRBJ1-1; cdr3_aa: CASSFLLGGNTEAFF
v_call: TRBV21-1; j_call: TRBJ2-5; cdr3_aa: CASSTPETSGQETQYF
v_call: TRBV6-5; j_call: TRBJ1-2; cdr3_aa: CASSYSMEAFGGYTF